A selection of T cell receptor beta chains follows, all from one sample in a study of T cells in Graves' hyperthyroidism and ophthalmopathy. Each CDR3 protein gets one entry after TCRdb re-called the multiplex PCR reads with MiXCR. The top ten hold approximately 19% of the sample, which has around 350,000 distinct CDR3 sequences, approximately 16% seen once. The sample taken for sequencing was blood. These receptors were obtained from a woman aged 60-75 years with Graves' ophthalmopathy. The CDR3 runs from the conserved cysteine through the conserved F or W. Each record gives: V gene, clone size, CDR3 length, J gene, D gene, CDR3 DNA, CDR3 protein. The D gene is left open where the match is weak. Part of the rows lack a size; the others show once, few, many or a class for expanded clones.

TRBV5-1	-	14	TRBJ2-7	-	TGCGCCAGCAGCTTGGTGGCTAGCGACCACGAGCAGTACTTC	CASSLVASDHEQYF
TRBV7-9	many	14	TRBJ1-1	-	TGTGCCAGCAGCTTCGGGGTGCAGGACTCTGAAGCTTTCTTT	CASSFGVQDSEAFF
TRBV6-1	few	14	TRBJ2-7	TRBD1	TGTGCCAGCAGTTCCCTCGGACAGGGAGGCGAGCAGTACTTC	CASSSLGQGGEQYF
TRBV4-2	few	16	TRBJ2-7	TRBD2	TGTGCCAGCAGCCAAGCTGGACTAGCGGGGTTTGGCGAGCAGTACTTC	CASSQAGLAGFGEQYF
TRBV5-8	-	17	TRBJ1-6	TRBD1	TGTGCCAGCAGCTTTTCCCTAGACAGGGGACTGCGGTCACCCCTCCACTTT	CASSFSLDRGLRSPLHF
TRBV2	many	13	TRBJ1-2	-	TGTGCCAGCAGTGAAGGTTTTAACTATGGCTACACCTTC	CASSEGFNYGYTF
TRBV19	many	12	TRBJ2-1	-	TGTGCCAGTAGTCCGAGGACGGGAGAGCAGTTCTTC	CASSPRTGEQFF
TRBV6-1	many	14	TRBJ1-2	TRBD1	TGTGCCAGCGGACAGGAGGCGTTGCGCTATGGCTACACCTTC	CASGQEALRYGYTF
TRBV7-4	many	17	TRBJ2-7	-	TGTGCCAGCAGCTTAGAGGGGTCGGAGGGGGTCATACACGAGCAGTACTTC	CASSLEGSEGVIHEQYF
TRBV6-1	many	13	TRBJ1-3	-	TGTGCCAGCAAACGGGGGTCAGGGGACACCATATATTTT	CASKRGSGDTIYF
TRBV7-9	-	12	TRBJ2-7	-	TGTGCCACCGCGGAATGGGGTGGGGAGCAGTACTTC	CATAEWGGEQYF
TRBV6-1	-	14	TRBJ2-3	-	TGTGCCAGCAGCGAACTGGTAGCGGCAGATACGCAGTATTTT	CASSELVAADTQYF
TRBV5-1	few	17	TRBJ2-5	TRBD1	TGCGCCAGCAGCTTTGGTTCTCGGACAGGGGACCAAGAGACCCAGTACTTC	CASSFGSRTGDQETQYF
TRBV7-9	few	14	TRBJ2-3	TRBD1	TGTGCCAGCCTGCAGGGGGCGAGCACAGATACGCAGTATTTT	CASLQGASTDTQYF
TRBV27	many	15	TRBJ2-7	TRBD2	TGTGCCAGCGCCCCAAGGGGAGCGGGGGGATACGAGCAGTACTTC	CASAPRGAGGYEQYF
TRBV19	-	17	TRBJ2-1	-	TGTGCCAGTAGTATTTCCGCCCGGGGGAGCTCCTACAATGAGCAGTTCTTC	CASSISARGSSYNEQFF